The sequence of this T cell receptor (beta chain) was determined in a study of blood T cell repertoires in COVID-19. Whole-study context: COVID-19 samples from acute and convalescent phases originated in the United States, Italy and Spain. T cells, B-cell-depleted T cells, or PBMCs provided the cDNA or gDNA that served as material.

The data were produced by immunoSEQ multiplex PCR, yet TCRdb's version contains in-frame clones alone and is incomplete. The sample includes around 99,000 clones, 75% to 90% seen only once; the top ten take 6.6%. The germline V gene encodes CDR1 MNHEY and CDR2 SMNVEV (reference sequence). The CDR3 sequence is 15 residues long. V was cut by 6 bases and J by 5 bases, with 19 bases left in between. This chain uses TRBV27 with TRBJ1-2; the D gene is possibly TRBD1 (6 bases). Sequencing was carried out using peripheral blood. The TCR originated in a woman in her fifties or sixties with acute or convalescent COVID-19. The CDR3 sequence is CASRSTGTWRYGYTF. The CDR3, as DNA: TGTGCCAGCAGATCAACCGGGACATGGCGATATGGCTACACCTTC.